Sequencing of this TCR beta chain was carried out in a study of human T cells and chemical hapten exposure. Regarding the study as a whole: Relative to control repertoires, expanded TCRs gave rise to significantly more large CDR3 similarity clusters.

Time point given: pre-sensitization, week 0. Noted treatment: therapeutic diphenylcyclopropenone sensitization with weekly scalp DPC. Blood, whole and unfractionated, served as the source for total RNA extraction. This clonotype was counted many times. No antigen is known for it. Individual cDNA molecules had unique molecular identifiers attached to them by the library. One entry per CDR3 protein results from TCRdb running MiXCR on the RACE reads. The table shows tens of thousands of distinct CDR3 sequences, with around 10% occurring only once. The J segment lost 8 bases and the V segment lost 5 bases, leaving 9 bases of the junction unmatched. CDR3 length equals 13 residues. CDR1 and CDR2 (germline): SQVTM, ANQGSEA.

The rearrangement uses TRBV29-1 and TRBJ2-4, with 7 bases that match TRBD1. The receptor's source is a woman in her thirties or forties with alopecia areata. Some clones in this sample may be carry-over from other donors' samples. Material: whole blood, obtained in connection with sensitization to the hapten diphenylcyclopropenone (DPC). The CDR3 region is CSVRQGGWDIQYF. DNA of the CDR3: TGCAGCGTTCGACAGGGTGGTTGGGACATTCAGTACTTC.